The source of this T cell receptor beta chain is a study of identical twins. Study conclusions and caveats: Conclusions were based on cross-sectional statistical analysis, without following the same donors. Sequences that were beta out-of-frame showed weaker excess twin sharing. Compared with unrelated sharing, twin-shared out-of-frame alpha sequences had more low-probability sequences.

TCRdb independently ran MiXCR on the 5' RACE reads; one entry per CDR3 protein. Among 250,000 to 350,000 distinct CDR3 sequences listed, roughly 9.7% were seen once. The sample holds a few counts of this clonotype. Its specificity is not known. The same sample was also used in a study of yellow fever vaccine responses in identical twins.

The sequence was collected from a woman aged 18-35 years in good health. The specimen sequenced was CD8+ T cells sorted from blood.

The CDR3 sequence is CASRPGAVWGTQYF. CDR3 nucleotides: TGTGCCAGCAGACCAGGGGCGGTATGGGGGACCCAGTACTTC. The J gene is TRBJ2-5, the V gene TRBV7-9, with D possibly TRBD1 on 6 matching bases. The CDR3 is 14 residues long. CDR1 is SEHNR and CDR2 is FQNEAQ in the germline V gene (reference sequence). The V end was cut by 6 bases, the J end by 7 bases, with 18 bases between. Looking up the rest from reference TRBV7-9 and TRBJ2-5 gives the full variable domain: DTGVSQNPRHKITKRGQNVTFRCDPISEHNRLYWYRQTLGQGPEFLTYFQNEAQLEKSRLLSDRFSAERPKGSFSTLEIQRTEQGDSAMYLCASRPGAVWGTQYFGPGTRLLVL.